The rows below give T cell receptor beta chains drawn from one sample of a study of shared clonotypes between healthy human individuals. Here immunoSEQ multiplex PCR was the method, and the copy in TCRdb shows in-frame clones only, minus some. The repertoire holds about 2,100,000 clones, with 85% to 95% as singletons. The sequenced sample consisted of naive CD8+ T cells from PBMCs. The receptor source for this set is a young man in good health. Some clones in this sample may be carry-over from other donors' samples. CDR3s include the opening cysteine and the closing phenylalanine or tryptophan. Each record gives: clone size, J gene, V gene, D gene, CDR3 DNA, CDR3 protein. A D gene is named only where the DNA matches it firmly. Clone size is given for some rows only: seen once, a few or many times, or a class if the clone is expanded.

clone size: .
J gene: TRBJ2-7
V gene: TRBV10-3
D gene: TRBD1
CDR3 DNA: TGTGCCATCAGTGGGGGGGACAGGGATCTAAGGTACGAGCAGTACTTC
CDR3 protein: CAISGGDRDLRYEQYF

clone size: .
J gene: TRBJ2-3
V gene: TRBV27
D gene: .
CDR3 DNA: TGTGCCAGCAGTTCTGACTCGTGGCGCACAGATACGCAGTATTTT
CDR3 protein: CASSSDSWRTDTQYF

clone size: .
J gene: TRBJ2-1
V gene: TRBV5-1
D gene: .
CDR3 DNA: TGCGCCAGCAGCTTGGCCCGACCGGGCTTATACAATGAGCAGTTCTTC
CDR3 protein: CASSLARPGLYNEQFF

clone size: .
J gene: TRBJ1-5
V gene: TRBV7-2
D gene: .
CDR3 DNA: TGTGCCAGCAGCTCTACGGGACTCCTCTATAGCAATCAGCCCCAGCATTTT
CDR3 protein: CASSSTGLLYSNQPQHF

clone size: .
J gene: TRBJ2-3
V gene: TRBV10-3
D gene: .
CDR3 DNA: TGTGCCATCAGTGGCCCGTTTAGCGGTTCCACAGATACGCAGTATTTT
CDR3 protein: CAISGPFSGSTDTQYF

clone size: .
J gene: TRBJ2-7
V gene: TRBV19
D gene: TRBD1
CDR3 DNA: TGTGCCAGTAGTTTAACCGGGACAGGCTACGAGCAGTACTTC
CDR3 protein: CASSLTGTGYEQYF

clone size: .
J gene: TRBJ2-1
V gene: TRBV27
D gene: TRBD1
CDR3 DNA: TGTGCCGTCCGAGGGGGCTGGGATGAGCAGTTCTTC
CDR3 protein: CAVRGGWDEQFF

clone size: .
J gene: TRBJ2-5
V gene: TRBV4-3
D gene: TRBD2
CDR3 DNA: TGCGCCAGCGCTCTCACCGGGACACTGGGCGGGGGGCAAGAGACCCAGTACTTC
CDR3 protein: CASALTGTLGGGQETQYF

clone size: .
J gene: TRBJ2-7
V gene: TRBV9
D gene: TRBD1
CDR3 DNA: TGTGCCAGCAGCGGAGGGGGCGCCTACGAGCAGTACTTC
CDR3 protein: CASSGGGAYEQYF

clone size: once
J gene: TRBJ2-7
V gene: TRBV27
D gene: .
CDR3 DNA: TGTGCCAGCAGTGCGGGACTCTTCTACGAGCAGTACTTC
CDR3 protein: CASSAGLFYEQYF

clone size: .
J gene: TRBJ2-3
V gene: TRBV7-9
D gene: TRBD2
CDR3 DNA: TGTGCCAGCAGCTCTGGGGGGGAAGGACTAGAGCCAGATACGCAGTATTTT
CDR3 protein: CASSSGGEGLEPDTQYF

clone size: .
J gene: TRBJ2-3
V gene: TRBV5-4
D gene: .
CDR3 DNA: TGTGCCAGCAGCTTGGGAGGAAGGACAGATACGCAGTATTTT
CDR3 protein: CASSLGGRTDTQYF

clone size: .
J gene: TRBJ2-7
V gene: TRBV27
D gene: .
CDR3 DNA: TGTGCCAGCAGCATAACCGGGCTAAGCTCCTACGAGCAGTACTTC
CDR3 protein: CASSITGLSSYEQYF

clone size: .
J gene: TRBJ2-2
V gene: TRBV7-6
D gene: .
CDR3 DNA: TGTGCCAGCAGCGGACCCAGGGGCGCCGGGGAGCTGTTTTTT
CDR3 protein: CASSGPRGAGELFF

clone size: .
J gene: TRBJ2-3
V gene: TRBV27
D gene: TRBD2
CDR3 DNA: TGTGCCAGCAATAAACTAGCGGACAGCACAGATACGCAGTATTTT
CDR3 protein: CASNKLADSTDTQYF

clone size: .
J gene: TRBJ2-7
V gene: TRBV23-1
D gene: .
CDR3 DNA: TGCGCCAGCAGTCGGGTGGACGGCTCCTACGAGCAGTACTTC
CDR3 protein: CASSRVDGSYEQYF

clone size: few
J gene: TRBJ2-7
V gene: TRBV30
D gene: .
CDR3 DNA: TGTGCCTGGAGCACTATGGACGGCGAGCAGTACTTC
CDR3 protein: CAWSTMDGEQYF

clone size: .
J gene: TRBJ1-3
V gene: TRBV11-2
D gene: .
CDR3 DNA: TGTGCCAGCAGCTTAGGCACGGTATATCGGGTGGCGCGGGGAAACACCATATATTTT
CDR3 protein: CASSLGTVYRVARGNTIYF

clone size: .
J gene: TRBJ1-1
V gene: TRBV19
D gene: .
CDR3 DNA: TGTGCCAGTAGTATCGTGGCGTCTAACACTGAAGCTTTCTTT
CDR3 protein: CASSIVASNTEAFF

clone size: .
J gene: TRBJ2-3
V gene: TRBV7-9
D gene: .
CDR3 DNA: TGTGCCAGCAGCTTCGAGTTCAGGTCCCCAGATACGCAGTATTTT
CDR3 protein: CASSFEFRSPDTQYF